Presented here are 24 T cell receptor beta chains from one specimen sequenced in a study of T cell clonality in common variable immunodeficiency. General observations from the study: Fewer deletions and N-nucleotide insertions were reportedly seen in common variable immunodeficiency TCR beta sequences.

Profiled with immunoSEQ multiplex PCR; TCRdb holds only in-frame clones, not every one. The sample includes around 16,000 clones, none of them occurring once. These TCRs are of unknown antigen specificity. Specimen: peripheral blood mononuclear cells. These TCRs come from a human donor with common variable immunodeficiency.

About this clone: The read terminates 3 residues ahead of where the CDR3 ends, so the germline J gene completes it. This rearrangement joins TRBV7-9 to TRBJ1-5, with D hard to call. Looked up from germline, CDR1 is SEHNR and CDR2 is FQNEAQ (reference sequence). The V end lost 2 bases, the J end lost 3 bases, and 5 bases lay between the germline ends. The CDR3 consists of 13 residues. CDR3 DNA (partial): TGTGCCAGCAGCTTAACAAACAATCAGCCC. Protein: CASSLTNNQP. The whole CDR3 protein is CASSLTNNQPQHF.

Concerning this clone itself: The CDR3 is cut off 3 residues early in the read; its end comes from the germline J gene. The chain has TRBV7-2 and TRBJ2-5; 9 nucleotides line up with TRBD1. Germline V gene lookup returns CDR1 SGHTA and CDR2 FQGNSA. V shed 5 bases and J 5 bases; nucleotides not matched to a gene: 6. This CDR3 region has 14 residues. CDR3: CASSRRQGGETQYF. The part of the CDR3 DNA that was read is TGTGCCAGCAGCCGACGACAGGGGGGGGAGACC.

This clone was detected only a few times. The read finishes 3 residues shy of the CDR3 end, and the germline J gene is used to complete it. The chain joins TRBV7-2 to TRBJ2-3, with 7 positions matching TRBD2. CDR3 length equals 15 residues. Germline CDR1 SGHTA, CDR2 FQGNSA. Unmatched junction bases numbered 8, after V lost 8 bases and J lost 0 bases. The CDR3 region is CASRGDSPSTDTQYF. CDR3 DNA (partial): TGTGCCAGCCGGGGGGACTCCCCGAGCACAGATACG.

This clone was detected only a few times. The read gets to within 3 residues of the CDR3 end, and the germline J gene fills in the rest. The chain uses TRBV19 and TRBJ1-5; 7 positions match TRBD1. The germline V gene encodes CDR1 LNHDA and CDR2 SQIVND (reference sequence). J gave up 5 bases and V 3 bases, and 10 bases lay outside the gene matches. The CDR3 has 16 residues. The CDR3 loop reads CASSMAVWGTDQPQHF. The CDR3 DNA, read in part, is TGTGCCAGTAGTATGGCCGTTTGGGGGACAGATCAGCCC. Based on the CDR3 plus reference TRBV19 and TRBJ1-5, the full variable domain is DGGITQSPKYLFRKEGQNVTLSCEQNLNHDAMYWYRQDPGQGLRLIYYSQIVNDFQKGDIAEGYSVSREKKESFPLTVTSAQKNPTAFYLCASSMAVWGTDQPQHFGDGTRLSIL.

This clone is labeled as medium-sized (0.01 to 0.1%). The CDR3 extends 3 residues past the end of the read, so its final part is completed from the germline J gene. The chain links TRBV29-1 to TRBJ2-5, with TRBD1 matching 9 bases. From germline, CDR1 is SQVTM and CDR2 ANQGSEA. Trimming took 7 bases from V and 4 from J; bases not matched to a gene: 22. The CDR3 has 18 residues. The sequenced CDR3 bases are TGCAGCGCTGATAGTTCCCCGCCGGGACAGGGAGGGGGAGAGACC. Encoded protein: CSADSSPPGQGGGET. The whole CDR3 protein reads CSADSSPPGQGGGETQYF.

The sample holds a few counts of this clone. Read sequence stops 3 residues before the CDR3 end, and the germline J gene provides the missing end. V and J are TRBV2 and TRBJ1-6; 8 nucleotides line up with TRBD1. The ends lost 4 bases at V and 5 bases at J; junction bases unmatched: 4. Germline V gene lookup returns CDR1 SNHLY and CDR2 FYNNEI. The CDR3 has 15 amino acids. The CDR3 loop is CASSVHRGNNSPLHF. The sequenced part of the CDR3 DNA is TGTGCCAGCAGTGTTCACAGGGGGAATAATTCACCC.

Comments on this clone: The read is 3 residues too short to cover the CDR3 end, so that end is filled in from the germline J gene. The V call is TRBV7-2, the J call TRBJ2-4; 9 nucleotides match TRBD2. J gave up 7 bases and V 4 bases, and 5 bases lay outside the gene matches. Germline CDR1 reads SGHTA; CDR2 reads FQGNSA. The CDR3 is 14 residues long. The CDR3 loop reads CASSSLAGSNIQYF. Partial CDR3 DNA: TGTGCCAGCAGCTCCCTAGCGGGGTCCAACATT.

The CDR3 region is CAWRAAGGAGPSLGYTF. The covered CDR3 bases are TGTGCCTGGAGGGCAGCGGGGGGGGCAGGGCCATCTCTGGGC. The chain has TRBV30 and TRBJ1-2; a weak D match, TRBD1 (6 bases). With the read ending 3 residues before the CDR3 end, the germline J gene is used to fill in that end. CDR3 size: 17 residues. Germline lookup yields CDR1 GTSNPN and CDR2 SVGIG (reference sequence).

Comments on this clone: Read sequence stops 3 residues before the CDR3 end, and the germline J gene provides the missing end. The chain couples TRBV19 to TRBJ2-3; D may be TRBD1 (6 bases). Trimming removed 3 bases from V and 4 bases from J, with 11 bases in between. The CDR3 extends over 14 amino acids. Germline CDR1 reads LNHDA; CDR2 reads SQIVND (reference sequence). This CDR3 reads CASSIQGTADTQYF. The CDR3 bases that were read are TGTGCCAGTAGTATCCAGGGGACCGCAGATACG.

With regard to this clone: The DNA ends 3 residues before the CDR3 does, and the rest of the CDR3 is filled in from the germline J gene. The chain has TRBV18 and TRBJ2-7; D gene unclear. Trimming pared 1 base from V and 0 bases from J, leaving 16 bases between. The CDR3 is made up of 17 amino acids. Per the germline V gene, CDR1 is KGHSH and CDR2 is LQKENI. This CDR3 reads CASSPQVPSSGSYEQYF. The CDR3 bases that were read are TGTGCCAGCTCACCACAGGTTCCCTCTTCAGGCTCCTACGAG.

This clone was detected ten times or more. The read terminates 3 residues ahead of where the CDR3 ends, so the germline J gene completes it. V and J are TRBV5-1 and TRBJ2-1, with 11 nucleotides matching TRBD2. Germline-derived CDR1 and CDR2 are SGHRS and YFSETQ. V lost 0 bases to trimming and J lost 1 base; unmatched junction nucleotides: 6. CDR3 length: 18 amino acids. The sequenced CDR3 bases are TGCGCCAGCAGCTTGGTAGCGGGGGGGCTTTGGTCCTACAATGAG. This encodes CASSLVAGGLWSYNE. Given in full, the CDR3 is CASSLVAGGLWSYNEQFF. Full variable domain (missing parts from reference TRBV5-1 and TRBJ2-1): KAGVTQTPRYLIKTRGQQVTLSCSPISGHRSVSWYQQTPGQGLQFLFEYFSETQRNKGNFPGRFSGRQFSNSRSEMNVSTLELGDSALYLCASSLVAGGLWSYNEQFFGPGTRLTVL.

As concerns this clone: The sequence runs out 3 residues before the end of the CDR3; the remainder is reconstructed from the germline J gene. The J gene is TRBJ2-2, the V gene TRBV7-9; D ambiguous. The CDR3 has 14 residues. V was trimmed by 5 bases and J by 0 bases, leaving 7 bases between them. Germline loops: CDR1 SEHNR, CDR2 FQNEAQ (reference sequence). The CDR3 protein is CASSRTANTGELFF. The sequenced CDR3 bases are TGTGCCAGCAGCCGTACAGCGAACACCGGGGAG.

Comments on this clone: Read coverage stops 3 residues before the CDR3 terminus; the germline J gene supplies the remainder. V gene TRBV7-9 combines with J gene TRBJ1-1; 8 bases map to TRBD1. Germline CDR1 reads SEHNR; CDR2 reads FQNEAQ (reference sequence). The CDR3 extends over 15 amino acids. J was trimmed by 1 base and V by 5 bases; bases with no gene match: 6. CDR3 DNA, as far as it was read: TGTGCCAGCAGCACCCAGGGGGCCTCGAACACTGAA. Protein: CASSTQGASNTE. The whole CDR3 is CASSTQGASNTEAFF.

Turning to this clone: The read finishes 3 residues shy of the CDR3 end, and the germline J gene is used to complete it. V and J are TRBV6-1 and TRBJ1-6; possible D gene TRBD1, 6 bases. CDR1 is MNHNS and CDR2 is SASEGT in the germline V gene. The CDR3 spans 15 residues. Deletions cut 2 bases from V and 4 bases from J, with 9 bases between. The CDR3 reads CASSEQGMYNSPLHF. The sequenced CDR3 bases are TGTGCCAGCAGTGAACAGGGGATGTATAATTCACCC.

This clone turned up a few times. The sequence runs out 3 residues before the end of the CDR3; the remainder is reconstructed from the germline J gene. V gene TRBV7-2 combines with J gene TRBJ1-2, with D maybe TRBD1 (6 bases). The CDR3 consists of 14 residues. Trimming removed 1 base at V and 7 bases at J, with 13 bases between. The V gene's germline CDR1 is SGHTA and CDR2 FQGNSA. CDR3 region: CASSLGPQGSGYTF. CDR3 DNA, as far as it was read: TGTGCCAGCAGCTTAGGCCCTCAGGGGTCTGGC. Complete variable domain (other parts from reference TRBV7-2 and TRBJ1-2): GAGVSQSPSNKVTEKGKDVELRCDPISGHTALYWYRQSLGQGLEFLIYFQGNSAPDKSGLPSDRFSAERTGGSVSTLTIQRTQQEDSAVYLCASSLGPQGSGYTFGSGTRLTVV.

This clone rates as medium-sized. The sequence runs out 3 residues before the end of the CDR3; the remainder is reconstructed from the germline J gene. The chain employs TRBV30 and TRBJ1-2, with 11 bases that match TRBD1. Germline V gives CDR1 GTSNPN, CDR2 SVGIG (reference sequence). The CDR3 has 13 residues. The part of the CDR3 DNA that was read is TGTGCCTGGAGTGTAGGACAGGGGGCGGGC. This translates into CAWSVGQGAG. The full CDR3 protein reads CAWSVGQGAGYTF.

The sample holds a few counts of this clone. The missing CDR3 end, 3 residues past where the read stops, is filled in from the germline J gene. The gene calls are TRBV18 and TRBJ1-3; 8 bases fit TRBD1. Germline values: CDR1 KGHSH, CDR2 LQKENI. The CDR3 runs 18 residues. V shed 2 bases and J 0 bases; nucleotides not matched to a gene: 9. The DNA read from the CDR3 is TGTGCCAGCTCACCAAATAGCCCGGGACAGGCCTCTGGAAACACC. It specifies CASSPNSPGQASGNT. The complete CDR3 sequence is CASSPNSPGQASGNTIYF.

The table lists this clone with many counts. The read ends 3 residues shy of where the CDR3 ends; the end is completed using the germline J gene. V is TRBV30 and J is TRBJ1-2; D not certain. Trimming took off 2 bases at V and 5 bases at J, with 12 bases between the two ends. The germline V gene encodes CDR1 GTSNPN and CDR2 SVGIG (reference sequence). The CDR3 totals 13 residues. The CDR3 sequence is CAWSTGSGYGYTF. CDR3 bases read: TGTGCCTGGAGTACGGGGTCGGGATATGGC.

This clone was found a few times. The CDR3 end is not reached by the read, which stops 3 residues before it; the germline J gene fills it in. The V and J genes are TRBV11-2 and TRBJ2-5, with TRBD1 matching over 9 bases. CDR1 and CDR2 from the germline V gene are SGHAT and FQNNGV. CDR3 length: 14 residues. J gave up 5 bases and V 1 base, and 2 bases lay outside the gene matches. The CDR3 protein is CASSLGGTGETQYF. CDR3 DNA (partial): TGTGCCAGCAGCTTAGGGGGGACAGGGGAGACC.

This clone is termed medium-sized. The CDR3 end lies 3 residues beyond the end of the read and is filled in from the germline J gene. This chain connects TRBV29-1 to TRBJ2-2; D is perhaps TRBD1 (5 bases). This CDR3 has 14 amino acids. In germline, CDR1 is SQVTM, CDR2 ANQGSEA. V dropped 6 bases and J dropped 4 bases, with 15 bases sitting between them. The CDR3 reads CSVHLGVRTGELFF. The CDR3 DNA, read in part, is TGCAGCGTCCACTTAGGGGTACGCACCGGGGAG.

This clone was recorded many times. The read terminates 3 residues ahead of where the CDR3 ends, so the germline J gene completes it. The chain is built from TRBV18 and TRBJ2-1; the match to TRBD2 covers 8 bases. With V trimmed by 3 bases and J by 4 bases, 2 bases remained unmatched. This CDR3 has 14 residues. Germline V gene sequence: CDR1 KGHSH, CDR2 LQKENI. The CDR3 protein is CASSPSGGYNEQFF. The sequenced CDR3 bases are TGTGCCAGCTCACCCAGCGGGGGTTACAATGAG.

This clone was recorded a few times. The CDR3 end falls 3 residues outside the read, so it is completed with the germline J gene. This chain links TRBV19 with TRBJ1-2; D gene ambiguous. The CDR3 is 14 residues long. From germline, CDR1 is LNHDA and CDR2 SQIVND (reference sequence). V was pared by 3 bases and J by 2 bases, with 10 bases between. CDR3 DNA (partial): TGTGCCAGTAGTATGGAGTGGCGGAACTATGGC. Amino acid sequence: CASSMEWRNYG. The whole CDR3 is CASSMEWRNYGYTF. Variable domain in full (rest from reference TRBV19 and TRBJ1-2): DGGITQSPKYLFRKEGQNVTLSCEQNLNHDAMYWYRQDPGQGLRLIYYSQIVNDFQKGDIAEGYSVSREKKESFPLTVTSAQKNPTAFYLCASSMEWRNYGYTFGSGTRLTVV.

This clone has ten or more counts. The read terminates 3 residues ahead of where the CDR3 ends, so the germline J gene completes it. This chain links TRBV20-1 with TRBJ2-1; 10 nucleotides align to TRBD2. In germline, CDR1 is DFQATT, CDR2 SNEGSKA (reference sequence). Germline trimming cut 3 bases from V and 2 bases from J; bases unmatched to any gene: 13. This CDR3 has 18 residues. This CDR3 reads CSASALERGGGTYNEQFF. Incomplete CDR3 DNA: TGCAGTGCTAGTGCCCTCGAGCGGGGGGGAGGCACCTACAATGAG.

By proportion, this clone is medium-sized. The CDR3 end is not reached by the read, which stops 3 residues before it; the germline J gene fills it in. This rearrangement joins TRBV30 to TRBJ2-1, with 8 bases that match TRBD1. The CDR3 consists of 12 residues. Germline V gives CDR1 GTSNPN, CDR2 SVGIG (reference sequence). V lost 4 bases, J lost 7 bases, and 3 bases stayed unmatched. The CDR3 sequence is CAWTTGGNEQFF. The CDR3 DNA, read in part, is TGTGCCTGGACTACAGGGGGGAATGAG.